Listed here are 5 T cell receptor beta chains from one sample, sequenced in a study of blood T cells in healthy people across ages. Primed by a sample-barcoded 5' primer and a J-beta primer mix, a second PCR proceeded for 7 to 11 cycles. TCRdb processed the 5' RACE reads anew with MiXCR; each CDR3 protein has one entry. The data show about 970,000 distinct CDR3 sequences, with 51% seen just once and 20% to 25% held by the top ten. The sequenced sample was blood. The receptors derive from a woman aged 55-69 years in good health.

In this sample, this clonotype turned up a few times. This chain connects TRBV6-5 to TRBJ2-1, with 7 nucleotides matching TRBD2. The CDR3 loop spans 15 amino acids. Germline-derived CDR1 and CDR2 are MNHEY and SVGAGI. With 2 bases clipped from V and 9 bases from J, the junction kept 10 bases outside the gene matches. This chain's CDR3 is CASSYAVGGSSEQFF. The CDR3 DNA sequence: TGTGCCAGCAGTTACGCTGTCGGCGGGAGTAGTGAGCAGTTCTTC.

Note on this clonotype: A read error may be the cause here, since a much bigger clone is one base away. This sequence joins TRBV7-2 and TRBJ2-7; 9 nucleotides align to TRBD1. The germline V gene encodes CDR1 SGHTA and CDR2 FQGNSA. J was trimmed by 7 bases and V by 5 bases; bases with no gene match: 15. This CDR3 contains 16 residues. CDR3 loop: CASSVAKQGANNEQYF. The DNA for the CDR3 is TGTGCCAGCAGCGTCGCGAAACAGGGGGCCAACAATGAGCAGTACTTC. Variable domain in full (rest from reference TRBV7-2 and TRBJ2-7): GAGVSQSPSNKVTEKGKDVELRCDPISGHTALYWYRQSLGQGLEFLIYFQGNSAPDKSGLPSDRFSAERTGGSVSTLTIQRTQQEDSAVYLCASSVAKQGANNEQYFGPGTRLTVT.

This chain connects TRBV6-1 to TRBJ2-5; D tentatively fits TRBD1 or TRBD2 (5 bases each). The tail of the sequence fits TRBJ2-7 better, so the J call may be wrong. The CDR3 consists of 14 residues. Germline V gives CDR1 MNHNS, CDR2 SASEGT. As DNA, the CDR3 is TGTGCCAGCAGTGAGGGACCTAGACTCTACGAGCAGTACTTC. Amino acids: CASSEGPRLYEQYF.

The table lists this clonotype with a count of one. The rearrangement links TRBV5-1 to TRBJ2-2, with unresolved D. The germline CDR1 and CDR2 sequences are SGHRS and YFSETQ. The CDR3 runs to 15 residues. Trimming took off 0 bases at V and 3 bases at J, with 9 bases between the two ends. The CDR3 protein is CASSLDLFDTGELFF. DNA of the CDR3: TGCGCCAGCAGCTTGGATCTTTTTGACACCGGGGAGCTGTTTTTT.

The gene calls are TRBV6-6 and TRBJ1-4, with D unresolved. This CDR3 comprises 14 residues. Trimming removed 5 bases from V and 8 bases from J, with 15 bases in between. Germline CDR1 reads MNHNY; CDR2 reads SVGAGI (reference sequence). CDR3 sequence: CASSPSEGYEKLFF. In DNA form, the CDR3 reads TGTGCCAGCAGTCCATCAGAAGGTTACGAAAAACTGTTTTTT.